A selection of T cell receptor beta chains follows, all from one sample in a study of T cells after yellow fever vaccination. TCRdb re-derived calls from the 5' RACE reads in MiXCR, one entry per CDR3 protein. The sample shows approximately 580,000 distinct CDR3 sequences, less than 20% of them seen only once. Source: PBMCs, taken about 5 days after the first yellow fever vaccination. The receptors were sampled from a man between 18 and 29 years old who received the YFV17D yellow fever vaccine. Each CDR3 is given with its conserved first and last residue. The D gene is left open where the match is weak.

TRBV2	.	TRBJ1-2	CASSQGSHGYTF
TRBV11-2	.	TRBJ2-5	CASSLRGWQETQYF
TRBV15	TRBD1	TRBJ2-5	CATSRRGNRGETQYF
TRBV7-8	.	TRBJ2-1	CASSLRRPSKDNEQFF
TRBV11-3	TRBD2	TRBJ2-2	CASSLVVWIPLAGGPGTGELFF
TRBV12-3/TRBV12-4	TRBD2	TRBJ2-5	CASSDSGGGQETQYF
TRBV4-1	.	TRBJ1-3	CASSRDTLRNTIYF
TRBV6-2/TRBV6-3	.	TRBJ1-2	CASNDRMDGYTF
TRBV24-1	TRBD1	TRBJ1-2	CATSRQGYYGYTF
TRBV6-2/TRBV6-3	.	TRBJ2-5	CASANREETQYF
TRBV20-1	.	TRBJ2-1	CSAFIPERPYNEQFF
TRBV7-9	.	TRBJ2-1	CASSKSGSYNEQFF
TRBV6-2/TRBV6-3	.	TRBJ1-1	CASKRQEILNTEAFF
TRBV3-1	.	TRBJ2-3	CASSQFWGSTDTQYF
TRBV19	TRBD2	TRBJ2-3	CASSPTLAGSTDTQYF
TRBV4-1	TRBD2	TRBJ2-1	CASSQEPRLAGGRNEQFF
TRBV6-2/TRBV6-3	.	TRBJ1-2	CASSYSMGPFYGYTF
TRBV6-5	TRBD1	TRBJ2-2	CASSWTGRSTGELFF
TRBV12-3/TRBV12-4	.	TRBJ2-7	CASRPQGGRQQYEQYF
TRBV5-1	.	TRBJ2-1	CASSLFGDSYNEQFF
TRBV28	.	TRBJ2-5	CASSIGGEETQYF
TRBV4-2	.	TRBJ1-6	CASSSQGAYNSPLHF
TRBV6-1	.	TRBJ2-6	CASSPGRTANVLTF
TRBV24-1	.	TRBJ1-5	CATSEDGNQPQHF
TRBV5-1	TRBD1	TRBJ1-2	CASSLRQGAYGYTF
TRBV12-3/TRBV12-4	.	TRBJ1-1	CASSLSEGPDTEAFF
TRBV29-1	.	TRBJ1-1	CSVGSRTEAFF
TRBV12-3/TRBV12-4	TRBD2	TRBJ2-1	CASVLAGGSYNEQFF
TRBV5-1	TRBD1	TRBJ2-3	CASSLLDRGRKTTDTQYF
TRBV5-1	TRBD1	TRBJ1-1	CASRTLGQGNTEAFF
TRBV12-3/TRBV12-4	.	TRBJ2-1	CASSYRGADEQFF
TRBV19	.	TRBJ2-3	CASSTISTDTQYF
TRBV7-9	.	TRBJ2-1	CASSLGPSAGAEEQFF
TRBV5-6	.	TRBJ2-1	CASSGDTDYNEQFF
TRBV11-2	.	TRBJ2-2	CASSLPQWDRDPNTGELFF
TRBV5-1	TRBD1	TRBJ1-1	CASSPLSGTGGGGEAFF
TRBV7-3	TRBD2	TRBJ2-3	CASSLSLAGLDTQYF
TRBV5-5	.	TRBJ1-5	CASSLEAYNQPQHF
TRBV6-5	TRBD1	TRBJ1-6	CASSYASDRVNSPLHF
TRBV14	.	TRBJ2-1	CASSPKGGLSSYNEQFF
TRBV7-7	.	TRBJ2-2	CASSLNYRGTGELFF
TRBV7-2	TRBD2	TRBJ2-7	CASSQGTSGSSYEQYF
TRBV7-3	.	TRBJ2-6	CASSISPGRISGANVLTF
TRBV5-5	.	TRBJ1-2	CASSFIGVANYGYTF
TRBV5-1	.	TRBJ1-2	CASSYGRRGYTF
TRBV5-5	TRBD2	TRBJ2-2	CASSSSGGVGELFF
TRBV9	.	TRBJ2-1	CASSANNEQFF